The 22 T cell receptor beta chains below were found in one sample sequenced in a study of T cells in pancreatic ductal adenocarcinoma. The selected patients with pancreatic ductal adenocarcinoma had surgery but no neoadjuvant therapy. The assay was immunoSEQ multiplex PCR, and TCRdb's table has in-frame clones only and misses some. The repertoire holds more than 25,000 clones, with around nine tenths as singletons. Material: PBMCs. All receptors derive from a human donor with pancreatic ductal adenocarcinoma.

The chain has TRBV30 and TRBJ1-4, with a tentative D call TRBD1 (5 bases). Germline V gene lookup returns CDR1 GTSNPN and CDR2 SVGIG (reference sequence). The CDR3 sequence is 15 residues long. V was cut by 5 bases and J by 8 bases, with 21 bases left in between. The chain's CDR3 is CAWGEGSGPGEKLFF. CDR3 bases: TGTGCCTGGGGCGAAGGGTCAGGGCCTGGGGAAAAACTGTTTTTT.

This chain links TRBV4-2 with TRBJ2-3, with TRBD1 matching 8 bases. Germline assignment: CDR1 LGHNA and CDR2 YNFKEQ. This CDR3 contains 16 residues. The V and J ends lost 5 bases and 1 base, in that order; junction bases with no gene match: 8. The CDR3 sequence: CASSAPGGAGTDTQYF. In DNA form, the CDR3 reads TGTGCCAGCAGCGCGCCAGGGGGCGCCGGCACAGATACGCAGTATTTT.

The chain combines TRBV5-1 with TRBJ2-4; no reliable D call. Between the trimmed V and J ends, which lost 5 bases and 0 bases, there was a span of 15 bases. CDR1 and CDR2 from the germline V gene are SGHRS and YFSETQ. The CDR3 runs 16 residues. For the CDR3, the DNA is TGCGCCAGCAGTCAAACCCTATCCCTAGCCAAAAACATTCAGTACTTC. Translation gives CASSQTLSLAKNIQYF.

In nucleotides, the CDR3 is TGTGCCAGCAGTGACTCTAGGGTGGTGAAGATTGAAAACACTGAAGCTTTCTTT. Translation: CASSDSRVVKIENTEAFF. V is TRBV6-4 and J is TRBJ1-1; D is ambiguous. The CDR3 contains 18 residues. Germline V CDR1 and CDR2: MRHNA, SNTAGT. The V gene lost 0 bases and the J gene lost 2 bases, with 19 bases spanning the gap.

The V call is TRBV28, the J call TRBJ2-5, with 8 bases that match TRBD2. V dropped 7 bases and J dropped 5; count of bases not matched to a gene: 3. Germline values: CDR1 MDHEN, CDR2 SYDVKM. The CDR3 loop spans 12 amino acids. The CDR3 here is CASNRGGETQYF. The CDR3 DNA is TGTGCCAGCAATCGGGGGGGGGAGACCCAGTACTTC. The full variable domain, in which reference TRBV28 and TRBJ2-5 provide the parts outside the CDR3, is DVKVTQSSRYLVKRTGEKVFLECVQDMDHENMFWYRQDPGLGLRLIYFSYDVKMKEKGDIPEGYSVSREKKERFSLILESASTNQTSMYLCASNRGGETQYFGPGTRLLVL.

This chain connects TRBV6-6 to TRBJ1-1; 8 bases are a match to TRBD1. V trimming: 2 bases; J trimming: 7 bases; junction bases outside the gene matches: 9. The CDR3 totals 15 residues. Germline V gives CDR1 MNHNY, CDR2 SVGAGI (reference sequence). The CDR3: CASSYGAGGVNEAFF. The CDR3, as DNA: TGTGCCAGCAGTTACGGGGCAGGGGGCGTCAATGAAGCTTTCTTT.

The chain carries TRBV5-1 and TRBJ2-1; 8 positions agree with TRBD2. The CDR3 is made up of 19 amino acids. V shed 0 bases and J 6 bases; nucleotides not matched to a gene: 17. Germline CDR1 reads SGHRS; CDR2 reads YFSETQ. The chain's CDR3 is CASSLAGGYLGAKFNEQFF. CDR3 bases: TGCGCCAGCAGCTTGGCGGGGGGGTATTTGGGGGCTAAATTCAATGAGCAGTTCTTC.

The CDR3 here is CATAGLSNQPQHF. In DNA form, the CDR3 reads TGTGCCACCGCAGGGCTTAGCAATCAGCCCCAGCATTTT. The chain employs TRBV19 and TRBJ1-5, with D maybe TRBD1 (5 bases). The CDR3 spans 13 residues. V was pared by 10 bases and J by 0 bases, with 10 bases between. Germline values: CDR1 LNHDA, CDR2 SQIVND (reference sequence).

The rearrangement uses TRBV2 and TRBJ2-7; 8 nucleotides align to TRBD1. The germline V gene encodes CDR1 SNHLY and CDR2 FYNNEI. The length of the CDR3 is 15 residues. The V gene end was trimmed by 3 bases and the J gene end by 3 bases; junction bases not matched to a gene: 7. The CDR3 DNA follows: TGTGCCAGCAGTGAGGGGGACAGGTTATTCTACGAGCAGTACTTC. Amino acids: CASSEGDRLFYEQYF.

The chain joins TRBV5-1 to TRBJ2-5, with TRBD2 matching over 14 bases. Germline V gene sequence: CDR1 SGHRS, CDR2 YFSETQ. The CDR3 extends over 17 amino acids. V was pared by 4 bases and J by 4 bases, with 9 bases of the junction left unmatched. DNA of the CDR3: TGCGCCAGCAGCCCGCCGGGACTAGCGGGAGTTTTAGAGACCCAGTACTTC. It specifies CASSPPGLAGVLETQYF. Supplemented by reference TRBV5-1 and TRBJ2-5, the full variable domain reads KAGVTQTPRYLIKTRGQQVTLSCSPISGHRSVSWYQQTPGQGLQFLFEYFSETQRNKGNFPGRFSGRQFSNSRSEMNVSTLELGDSALYLCASSPPGLAGVLETQYFGPGTRLLVL.

This chain links TRBV6-1 with TRBJ2-7; D uncertain. Germline V CDR1 and CDR2: MNHNS, SASEGT. V lost 6 bases, J lost 0 bases, and 6 bases lay in between. This CDR3 has 12 amino acids. The CDR3 DNA follows: TGTGCCAGCAGCCATAGCTCCTACGAGCAGTACTTC. Amino acid sequence: CASSHSSYEQYF.

This chain uses TRBV19 with TRBJ2-2; D is ambiguous. The V and J ends lost 7 bases and 1 base respectively, with 7 bases between them. CDR1 and CDR2 from the germline V gene are LNHDA and SQIVND (reference sequence). The CDR3 runs 13 residues. The CDR3 DNA sequence: TGTGCCAGTATCCGAGAGAACACCGGGGAGCTGTTTTTT. Translating gives CASIRENTGELFF.

The chain joins TRBV29-1 to TRBJ2-3; D remains ambiguous. The germline V and J ends were trimmed by 6 bases and 4 bases, with 14 bases remaining between them. The CDR3 covers 13 residues. From germline, CDR1 is SQVTM and CDR2 ANQGSEA. CDR3 loop: CSVVLEVPDTQYF. The DNA of the CDR3 is TGCAGCGTCGTCCTAGAAGTCCCAGATACGCAGTATTTT.

The chain combines TRBV14 with TRBJ2-3, with D possibly matching TRBD1 (5 bases). The germline V and J ends were trimmed by 4 bases and 4 bases, with 12 bases remaining between them. This CDR3 has 14 amino acids. Looked up from germline, CDR1 is SGHDN and CDR2 is FVKESK. CDR3 amino acids: CASSPTWGADTQYF. The DNA for the CDR3 is TGTGCCAGCAGCCCAACGTGGGGCGCAGATACGCAGTATTTT.

This chain uses TRBV4-1 with TRBJ1-3; no definite D call. Trimming took 2 bases from V and 4 from J, leaving 12 bases between them. Germline V gives CDR1 MGHRA, CDR2 YSYEKL. The CDR3 is 15 residues long. CDR3 protein: CASSQTVGSGNTIYF. CDR3 sequence (DNA): TGCGCCAGCAGCCAAACGGTAGGCTCGGGAAACACCATATATTTT.

In its sample, this clone was seen once. The chain employs TRBV9 and TRBJ2-2, with 7 bases identical to TRBD2. Germline V gene data show CDR1 as SGDLS and CDR2 as YYNGEE. The V gene end was trimmed by 2 bases and the J gene end by 3 bases; junction bases not matched to a gene: 7. CDR3 size: 16 residues. CDR3 protein: CASSVTAGVDTGELFF. For the CDR3, the DNA is TGTGCCAGCAGCGTTACGGCGGGAGTGGACACCGGGGAGCTGTTTTTT.

This sequence joins TRBV5-5 and TRBJ1-2; TRBD1 is a possible D gene (6 bases). Per the germline V gene, CDR1 is SGHKS and CDR2 is YYEKEE (reference sequence). The germline V and J ends were trimmed by 1 base and 4 bases, with 14 bases remaining between them. The CDR3 is made up of 15 amino acids. The CDR3 spells CASSLLFTGIYGYTF. The CDR3 bases are TGTGCCAGCAGCTTGTTATTCACAGGGATCTATGGCTACACCTTC.

The chain uses TRBV7-2 and TRBJ2-3, with TRBD2 matching 7 bases. This CDR3 is 16 amino acids long. Looked up from germline, CDR1 is SGHTA and CDR2 is FQGNSA. The V gene end was trimmed by 4 bases and the J gene end by 6 bases; junction bases not matched to a gene: 13. CDR3 nucleotide sequence: TGTGCCAGCAGCTCTCGTCTTGCGGGAGTGGGGGATACGCAGTATTTT. Encoded protein: CASSSRLAGVGDTQYF.

The chain is built from TRBV18 and TRBJ2-1; TRBD2 agrees at 9 bases. In germline, CDR1 is KGHSH, CDR2 LQKENI. The CDR3 is 15 amino acids. J gave up 5 bases and V 6 bases, and 8 bases lay outside the gene matches. CDR3 sequence reads: CASSPKVAGDNEQFF. The CDR3 bases are TGTGCCAGCTCCCCAAAGGTAGCGGGAGACAATGAGCAGTTCTTC.

V is TRBV19 and J is TRBJ2-7, with D unresolved. Germline V gene lookup returns CDR1 LNHDA and CDR2 SQIVND (reference sequence). This CDR3 is built from 13 residues. The ends were cut back, 1 base at V and 3 bases at J, with 7 bases in the middle. The CDR3 is CASSIGIYYEQYF. CDR3 in DNA: TGTGCCAGTAGTATAGGAATATACTACGAGCAGTACTTC.

The CDR3 is CASSPDRGTEAFF. CDR3 bases: TGTGCCAGCTCACCCGACAGGGGCACTGAAGCTTTCTTT. The genes are TRBV18 and TRBJ1-1; 8 bases line up with TRBD1. V trimming: 3 bases; J trimming: 4 bases; junction bases outside the gene matches: 1. Germline CDR1 reads KGHSH; CDR2 reads LQKENI. This CDR3 spans 13 amino acids.

The chain is built from TRBV11-1 and TRBJ2-5; D gene uncertain. This CDR3 contains 16 residues. Between the trimmed V and J ends, which lost 0 bases and 5 bases, there was a span of 16 bases. CDR1 SGHAT and CDR2 FQDESV come from the germline V gene (reference sequence). The CDR3 coding sequence is TGTGCCAGCAGCTTAGCGCTGGGTGGGGTCCTTGAGACCCAGTACTTC. This translates into CASSLALGGVLETQYF.